This entry lists 2 T cell receptor beta chains sequenced from one sample in a study of Ad26.COV2.S vaccination and SARS-CoV-2 variants. Measured with immunoSEQ multiplex PCR; TCRdb has only the in-frame clones, and not every one. This sample yields about 320,000 clones, of which about 86% are seen a single time; under 2% belongs to the top ten. Treatment of the sample: roughly 19 received Ad26.COV2.S at low or high dose, single or two shots; a few received placebo; per-sample allocation not given. At day 63 after the first vaccine or placebo injection, samples were drawn. Source: peripheral blood, taken in a trial of Ad26.COV2.S vaccine versus placebo. These receptors all come from a person aged 18 to 65 who received the Ad26.COV2.S COVID-19 vaccine or a placebo.

This clone showed up just a few times. V is TRBV7-2 and J is TRBJ2-1; possible D gene TRBD2, 6 bases. The V and J ends lost 10 bases and 0 bases respectively, with 10 bases between them. This CDR3 has 13 residues. In germline, CDR1 is SGHTA, CDR2 FQGNSA. The DNA of the CDR3 is TGTGCCACCCGGAGGGGCTCCTACAATGAGCAGTTCTTC. This gives the protein CATRRGSYNEQFF.

This chain joins TRBV27 and TRBJ1-6, with D perhaps TRBD1 (5 bases). V was pared by 6 bases and J by 0 bases, with 6 bases between. The CDR3 contains 14 residues. Germline lookup yields CDR1 MNHEY and CDR2 SMNVEV (reference sequence). The CDR3 DNA is TGTGCCAGCAGGGACATCTCCTATAATTCACCCCTCCACTTT. This translates into CASRDISYNSPLHF.